This TCR beta chain was identified in a study of human T cells and chemical hapten exposure. Findings and caveats of the study: DPC sensitization left the count of TCRs above 1 in 1000 unchanged.

A word on this clonotype: Its specificity is unknown.

CDR3 size: 15 residues. The ends were cut back, 8 bases at V and 0 bases at J, with 14 bases in the middle. Germline lookup yields CDR1 MDHEN and CDR2 SYDVKM. TCRdb reanalysed the RACE reads using MiXCR and keeps one entry per CDR3 protein. This sample has some 60,000 distinct CDR3 sequences; approximately 11% occur once, and the top ten carry 3% to 4.5%. Time point given: pre-sensitization, week 0. Treatment meaning: therapeutic diphenylcyclopropenone sensitization with weekly scalp DPC. The clonotype comes from a woman in her 40s with alopecia areata. Some clones in this sample may be carry-over from other donors' samples. The V gene is TRBV28, the J gene TRBJ2-4; a possible D gene is TRBD2 (6 bases). The input for sequencing was whole blood, taken in connection with sensitization to the hapten diphenylcyclopropenone (DPC). The CDR3 here is CASESGGSAKNIQYF. The DNA of the CDR3 is TGTGCCAGCGAGAGTGGGGGGTCAGCCAAAAACATTCAGTACTTC.